Shown below are 25 T cell receptor beta chains from a single sample sequenced in a study of blood T cell repertoires in COVID-19. Measured with immunoSEQ multiplex PCR; TCRdb has only the in-frame clones, and not every one. The sample shows roughly 100,000 clones, about four fifths of them seen only once. The specimen was peripheral blood. Receptors originate from an elderly woman with acute or convalescent COVID-19.

The gene calls are TRBV15 and TRBJ1-1; a possible D gene is TRBD1 (5 bases). The CDR3 extends over 13 amino acids. Germline CDR1 reads LNHNV; CDR2 reads YYDKDF (reference sequence). Trimming took 5 bases from V and 1 from J, leaving 8 bases between them. Here the CDR3 reads CATSRTPNTEAFF. CDR3 coding DNA: TGTGCCACCAGCCGGACACCGAACACTGAAGCTTTCTTT.

The count of this clone is one. V gene TRBV2 combines with J gene TRBJ1-1, with a tentative D call TRBD1 (5 bases). The V end was cut by 5 bases, the J end by 1 base, with 8 bases between. CDR1 is SNHLY, CDR2 FYNNEI, per germline. This CDR3 spans 13 amino acids. CDR3 protein: CASSNDRNTEAFF. CDR3 DNA sequence: TGTGCCAGCAGTAACGACAGGAACACTGAAGCTTTCTTT.

The chain uses TRBV14 and TRBJ2-2; 8 positions match TRBD2. The ends lost 1 base at V and 4 bases at J; junction bases unmatched: 8. From germline, CDR1 is SGHDN and CDR2 FVKESK. The CDR3 has 17 residues. In DNA form, the CDR3 reads TGTGCCAGCAGCCAAGTGAGAGGACTAGCTGCCACCGGGGAGCTGTTTTTT. It encodes CASSQVRGLAATGELFF.

This clone was detected only a few times. The rearrangement joins TRBV19 to TRBJ1-5, with unresolved D. This CDR3 is built from 16 residues. Trimming took 1 base from V and 3 from J, leaving 13 bases between them. CDR1 and CDR2 from the germline V gene are LNHDA and SQIVND (reference sequence). Written as DNA, the CDR3 is TGTGCCAGTAGTATAGGAGGAGAGGGTAACAATCAGCCCCAGCATTTT. Translated, it gives CASSIGGEGNNQPQHF.

The table lists this clone with a count of one. DNA of the CDR3: TGTGCTAGTGGTTTGGTACGGAGTTGGACAGATACGCAGTATTTT. This translates into CASGLVRSWTDTQYF. V usage is TRBV12-5 and J usage is TRBJ2-3; D remains unclear. Germline CDR1 LGHNT, CDR2 FRNRAP. Trimming shortened V by 0 bases and J by 3 bases, and 10 bases separated the two germline ends. This CDR3 has 15 residues.

This clone has a single count. The chain employs TRBV11-2 and TRBJ2-3, with 11 bases identical to TRBD2. Trimming at V came to 2 bases and at J to 3 bases, leaving 10 bases not matched to a gene. The CDR3 is 18 amino acids. CDR1 and CDR2 from the germline V gene are SGHAT and FQNNGV. The CDR3 protein is CASSLTVSGRAGTDTQYF. CDR3 bases: TGTGCCAGCAGCTTAACGGTTAGCGGGAGGGCCGGGACAGATACGCAGTATTTT.

The CDR3 reads CASSLEQGTDTQYF. As DNA, the CDR3 is TGTGCCAGCAGCTTGGAACAGGGCACAGATACGCAGTATTTT. The rearrangement joins TRBV5-4 to TRBJ2-3; a weak D match, TRBD1 (5 bases). CDR1 and CDR2 from the germline V gene are SGHNT and YYREEE (reference sequence). The CDR3 is 14 residues long. The V and J ends lost 0 bases and 1 base respectively, with 6 bases between them.

This chain joins TRBV7-2 and TRBJ2-3; D might be TRBD1 (6 bases). Trimming took 5 bases from V and 3 from J, leaving 9 bases between them. Germline V gives CDR1 SGHTA, CDR2 FQGNSA. The CDR3 covers 13 residues. The CDR3 DNA follows: TGTGCCAGCAGCAAACAGGGTACAGATACGCAGTATTTT. Translated, it gives CASSKQGTDTQYF.

This clone was recorded only once. V and J are TRBV25-1 and TRBJ2-3, with 7 positions matching TRBD2. CDR3 length: 14 residues. With V trimmed by 6 bases and J by 4 bases, 7 bases remained unmatched. Germline V gene sequence: CDR1 MGHDK, CDR2 SYGVNS. The CDR3 DNA follows: TGTGCCAGCAGGCCGGGACTATCCCCAGATACGCAGTATTTT. Translation: CASRPGLSPDTQYF.

This chain joins TRBV3-1 (or the pseudogene TRBV3-2) and TRBJ1-2; D perhaps matches TRBD1 (6 bases). Germline-derived CDR1 and CDR2 are LGHDT and YNNKEL (reference sequence). The CDR3 length is 15 residues. V lost 3 bases and J lost 0, with 11 bases in between. The CDR3 protein is CASSHLGHSNYGYTF. In nucleotides, the CDR3 is TGTGCCAGCAGCCACTTGGGACACTCTAACTATGGCTACACCTTC.

This rearrangement joins TRBV6-1 to TRBJ2-1, with 8 bases that match TRBD1. The CDR3 has 13 residues. Germline V gene lookup returns CDR1 MNHNS and CDR2 SASEGT. J gave up 12 bases and V 2 bases, and 6 bases lay outside the gene matches. The CDR3 nucleotides are TGTGCCAGCAGTGAATCGGTCAGGGGGCCGCAGTTCTTC. Translation: CASSESVRGPQFF.

A few counts support this clone. The chain couples TRBV13 to TRBJ1-5, with D possibly matching TRBD1 (6 bases). This CDR3 spans 17 amino acids. From germline, CDR1 is PRHDT and CDR2 FYEKMQ (reference sequence). Trimming shortened V by 5 bases and J by 5 bases, and 22 bases separated the two germline ends. The CDR3 coding sequence is TGTGCCAGCAGCCACGGAGGCTCAGGACAGAGGGATCAGCCCCAGCATTTT. This encodes CASSHGGSGQRDQPQHF.

The chain has TRBV7-9 and TRBJ1-5; D is unresolved. Germline CDR1 reads SEHNR; CDR2 reads FQNEAQ (reference sequence). V dropped 1 base and J dropped 4 bases, with 11 bases sitting between them. The CDR3 covers 15 residues. DNA of the CDR3: TGTGCCAGCAGCTTAGGGGTACGGGAAAATCAGCCCCAGCATTTT. Translation gives CASSLGVRENQPQHF.

The CDR3 nucleotides read TGTGCCACCAGCAGAGCCAAAGATGCAGCTAATGAAAAACTGTTTTTT. This sequence encodes CATSRAKDAANEKLFF. The chain uses TRBV15 and TRBJ1-4; D call uncertain. The germline gives CDR1 LNHNV, CDR2 YYDKDF (reference sequence). The CDR3 extends over 16 amino acids. V was trimmed by 1 base and J by 3 bases, leaving 12 bases between them.

The chain links TRBV4-1 to TRBJ1-5; 8 positions agree with TRBD1. This CDR3 has 16 amino acids. V lost 0 bases and J lost 6; bases outside the gene matches: 7. CDR1 and CDR2 from the germline V gene are MGHRA and YSYEKL. The CDR3 DNA follows: TGCGCCAGCAGCCAAGAAATTGACAGGGGCGGTCAGCCCCAGCATTTT. Translated: CASSQEIDRGGQPQHF.

CDR3 protein: CASSLAGQKETQYF. CDR3 bases: TGTGCCAGCAGCTTAGCTGGACAGAAAGAGACCCAGTACTTC. This chain uses TRBV7-9 with TRBJ2-5, with a weak D call TRBD1 (6 bases). CDR1 SEHNR and CDR2 FQNEAQ come from the germline V gene (reference sequence). The CDR3 contains 14 residues. V gave up 0 bases and J gave up 3 bases, with 8 bases separating them.

V usage is TRBV18 and J usage is TRBJ1-1; 9 bases are a match to TRBD1. CDR1 KGHSH and CDR2 LQKENI come from the germline V gene. V shed 3 bases, J shed 4 bases, and the junction held 9 bases outside the gene matches. This CDR3 has 16 amino acids. CDR3 DNA: TGTGCCAGCTCACCCGGCTCCGGGACAGGGATCACTGAAGCTTTCTTT. Translating it yields CASSPGSGTGITEAFF.

The rearrangement joins TRBV24-1 to TRBJ2-5; D perhaps matches TRBD2 (5 bases). Per germline, CDR1 KGHDR and CDR2 SFDVKD. V dropped 2 bases and J dropped 2 bases, with 11 bases sitting between them. This CDR3 is 15 amino acids long. This CDR3 is CATSDWTEAQETQYF. CDR3 DNA: TGTGCCACCAGTGATTGGACGGAGGCACAAGAGACCCAGTACTTC.

J is TRBJ2-1 and V is TRBV2; possible D gene TRBD2, 5 bases. The ends were cut back, 9 bases at V and 4 bases at J, with 19 bases in the middle. Germline assignment: CDR1 SNHLY and CDR2 FYNNEI. The CDR3 consists of 15 residues. The CDR3 reads CASRAQREGYNEQFF. CDR3 in DNA: TGTGCCAGTAGAGCCCAGAGGGAAGGATACAATGAGCAGTTCTTC.

This sequence joins TRBV3-1 (or the pseudogene TRBV3-2) and TRBJ2-1; 11 positions agree with TRBD2. The junction had 1 base not matched to a gene; V was cut back by 4 bases and J by 2 bases. The germline gives CDR1 LGHDT, CDR2 YNNKEL (reference sequence). The CDR3 length is 15 residues. CDR3 sequence (DNA): TGTGCCAGCAGCCTGACTAGCGGGGCCTACAATGAGCAGTTCTTC. Translation: CASSLTSGAYNEQFF.

This chain joins TRBV6-6 and TRBJ2-2, with 9 bases lining up with TRBD1. Germline CDR1 MNHNY, CDR2 SVGAGI (reference sequence). The J segment lost 6 bases and the V segment lost 4 bases, leaving 6 bases of the junction unmatched. The CDR3 has 15 residues. The CDR3 nucleotides read TGTGCCAGCAGTTTTCCACAGGGGGCTGCCGGGGAGCTGTTTTTT. Translating it yields CASSFPQGAAGELFF.

The V call is TRBV19, the J call TRBJ2-6; D is unresolved. Germline V gene sequence: CDR1 LNHDA, CDR2 SQIVND (reference sequence). This CDR3 spans 17 amino acids. Trimming took 6 bases from V and 0 from J, leaving 15 bases between them. The CDR3, as DNA: TGTGCCAGTAGCCCTCTTTCCGCGATCTCTGGGGCCAACGTCCTGACTTTC. It encodes CASSPLSAISGANVLTF. Full variable domain (outside the CDR3, taken from reference TRBV19 and TRBJ2-6): DGGITQSPKYLFRKEGQNVTLSCEQNLNHDAMYWYRQDPGQGLRLIYYSQIVNDFQKGDIAEGYSVSREKKESFPLTVTSAQKNPTAFYLCASSPLSAISGANVLTFGAGSRLTVL.

The chain couples TRBV20-1 to TRBJ2-1; no definite D call. From germline, CDR1 is DFQATT and CDR2 SNEGSKA (reference sequence). The CDR3 length is 11 residues. V dropped 1 base and J dropped 12 bases, with 10 bases sitting between them. CDR3 coding DNA: TGCAGTGCTAGAGGTGGATCAGGGCAGTTCTTC. Translation: CSARGGSGQFF.

This clone appeared many times. The chain has TRBV7-8 and TRBJ2-1; the match to TRBD2 covers 10 bases. This CDR3 spans 19 amino acids. The V gene's germline CDR1 is SGHVS and CDR2 FQNEAQ. Germline trimming cut 3 bases from V and 7 bases from J; bases unmatched to any gene: 18. For the CDR3, the DNA is TGTGCCAGCAGCTTCACCTGGACTAGCGGATTCTCTATGGGTAATGAGCAGTTCTTC. Translation: CASSFTWTSGFSMGNEQFF. The entire variable domain, with the rest obtained from reference TRBV7-8 and TRBJ2-1, is as follows: GAGVSQSPRYKVAKRGQDVALRCDPISGHVSLFWYQQALGQGPEFLTYFQNEAQLDKSGLPSDRFFAERPEGSVSTLKIQRTQQEDSAVYLCASSFTWTSGFSMGNEQFFGPGTRLTVL.

The chain has TRBV6-5 and TRBJ2-2; 10 bases are a match to TRBD1. Looked up from germline, CDR1 is MNHEY and CDR2 is SVGAGI. V shed 2 bases, J shed 3 bases, and the junction held 0 bases outside the gene matches. The CDR3 sequence is 15 residues long. The CDR3 region is CASSYGTGDTGELFF. The CDR3 DNA follows: TGTGCCAGCAGTTACGGGACAGGGGACACCGGGGAGCTGTTTTTT.